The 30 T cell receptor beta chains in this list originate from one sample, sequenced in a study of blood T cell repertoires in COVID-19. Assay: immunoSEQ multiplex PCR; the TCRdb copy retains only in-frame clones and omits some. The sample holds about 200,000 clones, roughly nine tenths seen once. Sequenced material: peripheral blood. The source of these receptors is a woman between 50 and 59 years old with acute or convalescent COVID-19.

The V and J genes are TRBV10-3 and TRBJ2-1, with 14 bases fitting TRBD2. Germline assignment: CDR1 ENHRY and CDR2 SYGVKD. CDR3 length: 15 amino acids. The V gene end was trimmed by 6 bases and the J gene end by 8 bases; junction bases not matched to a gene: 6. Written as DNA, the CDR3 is TGTGCCATCAGAAAGGGACTAGCGGGGGTTGATGAGCAGTTCTTC. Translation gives CAIRKGLAGVDEQFF.

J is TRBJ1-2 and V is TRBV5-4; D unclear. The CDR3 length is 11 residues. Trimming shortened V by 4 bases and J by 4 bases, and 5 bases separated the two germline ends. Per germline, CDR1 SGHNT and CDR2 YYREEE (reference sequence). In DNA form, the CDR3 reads TGTGCCAGCAGCGGAGTCTATGGCTACACCTTC. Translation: CASSGVYGYTF.

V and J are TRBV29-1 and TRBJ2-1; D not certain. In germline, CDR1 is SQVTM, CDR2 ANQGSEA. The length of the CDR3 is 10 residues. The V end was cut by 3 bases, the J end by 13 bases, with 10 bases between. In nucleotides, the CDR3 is TGCAGCGTTGACATCGACTTACAGTTCTTC. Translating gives CSVDIDLQFF.

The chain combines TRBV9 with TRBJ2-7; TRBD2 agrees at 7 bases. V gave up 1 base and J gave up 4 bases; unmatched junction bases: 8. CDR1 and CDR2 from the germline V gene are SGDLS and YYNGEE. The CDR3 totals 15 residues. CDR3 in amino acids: CASSVTAGANYEQYF. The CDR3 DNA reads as TGTGCCAGCAGCGTAACGGCGGGAGCCAATTACGAGCAGTACTTC.

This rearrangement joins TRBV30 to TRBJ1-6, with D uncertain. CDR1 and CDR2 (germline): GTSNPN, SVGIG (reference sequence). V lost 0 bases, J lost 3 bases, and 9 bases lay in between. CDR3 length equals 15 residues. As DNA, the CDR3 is TGTGCCTGGAGTGTACAACGCATCTATAATTCACCCCTCCACTTT. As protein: CAWSVQRIYNSPLHF. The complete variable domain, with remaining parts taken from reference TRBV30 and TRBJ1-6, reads SQTIHQWPATLVQPVGSPLSLECTVEGTSNPNLYWYRQAAGRGLQLLFYSVGIGQISSEVPQNLSASRPQDRQFILSSKKLLLSDSGFYLCAWSVQRIYNSPLHFGNGTRLTVT.

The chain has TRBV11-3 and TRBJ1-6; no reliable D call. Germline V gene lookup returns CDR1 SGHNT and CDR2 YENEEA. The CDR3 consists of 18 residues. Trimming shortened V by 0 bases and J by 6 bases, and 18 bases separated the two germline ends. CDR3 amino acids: CASSLDSGSARGNSPLHF. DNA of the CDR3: TGTGCCAGCAGCTTAGACAGTGGCTCCGCTCGGGGTAATTCACCCCTCCACTTT.

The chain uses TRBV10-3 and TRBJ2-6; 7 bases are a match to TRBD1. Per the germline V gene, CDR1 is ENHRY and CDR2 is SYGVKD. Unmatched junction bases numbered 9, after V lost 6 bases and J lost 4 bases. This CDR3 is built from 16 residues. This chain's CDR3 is CAISKTGVSGANVLTF. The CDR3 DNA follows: TGTGCCATCAGCAAAACAGGGGTCTCCGGGGCCAACGTCCTGACTTTC.

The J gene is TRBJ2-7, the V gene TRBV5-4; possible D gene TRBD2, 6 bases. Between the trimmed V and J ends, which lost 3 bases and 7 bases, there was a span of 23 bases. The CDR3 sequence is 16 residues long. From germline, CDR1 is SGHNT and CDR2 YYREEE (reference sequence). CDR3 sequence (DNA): TGTGCCAGCAGCTCCGGTGCGGGACTCTCGGTGGGGGAGCAGTACTTC. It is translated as CASSSGAGLSVGEQYF.

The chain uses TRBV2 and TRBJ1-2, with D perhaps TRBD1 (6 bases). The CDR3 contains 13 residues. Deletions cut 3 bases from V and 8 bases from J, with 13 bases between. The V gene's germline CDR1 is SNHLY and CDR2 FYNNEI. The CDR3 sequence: CASSDTGQLGYTF. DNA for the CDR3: TGTGCCAGCAGTGATACAGGGCAACTGGGCTACACCTTC.

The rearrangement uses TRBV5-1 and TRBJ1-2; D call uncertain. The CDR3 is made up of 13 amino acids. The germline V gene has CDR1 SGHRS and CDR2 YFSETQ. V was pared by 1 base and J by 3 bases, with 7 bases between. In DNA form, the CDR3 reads TGCGCCAGCAGCTTGTTGTCAGACTATGGCTACACCTTC. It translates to CASSLLSDYGYTF. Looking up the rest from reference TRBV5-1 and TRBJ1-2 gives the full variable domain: KAGVTQTPRYLIKTRGQQVTLSCSPISGHRSVSWYQQTPGQGLQFLFEYFSETQRNKGNFPGRFSGRQFSNSRSEMNVSTLELGDSALYLCASSLLSDYGYTFGSGTRLTVV.

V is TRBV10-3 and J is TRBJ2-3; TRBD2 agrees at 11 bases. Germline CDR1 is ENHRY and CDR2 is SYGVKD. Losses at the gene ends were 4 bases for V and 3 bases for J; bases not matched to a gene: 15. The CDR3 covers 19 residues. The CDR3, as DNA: TGTGCCATCAGTGGAGGTAGCGGGAGGGTGTCTATAGGGACAGATACGCAGTATTTT. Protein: CAISGGSGRVSIGTDTQYF.

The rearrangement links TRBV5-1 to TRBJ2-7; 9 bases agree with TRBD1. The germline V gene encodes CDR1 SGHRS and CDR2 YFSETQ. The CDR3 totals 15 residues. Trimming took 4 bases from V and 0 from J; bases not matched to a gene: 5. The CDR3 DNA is TGCGCCAGCAGCGAAGGGACAGGGAGCTCCTACGAGCAGTACTTC. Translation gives CASSEGTGSSYEQYF. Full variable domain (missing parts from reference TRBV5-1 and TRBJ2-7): KAGVTQTPRYLIKTRGQQVTLSCSPISGHRSVSWYQQTPGQGLQFLFEYFSETQRNKGNFPGRFSGRQFSNSRSEMNVSTLELGDSALYLCASSEGTGSSYEQYFGPGTRLTVT.

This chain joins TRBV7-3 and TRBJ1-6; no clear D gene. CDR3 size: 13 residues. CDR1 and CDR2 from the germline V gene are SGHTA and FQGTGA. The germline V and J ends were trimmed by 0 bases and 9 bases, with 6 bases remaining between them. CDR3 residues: CASSLTSSSPLHF. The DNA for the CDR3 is TGTGCCAGCAGCTTAACTTCGAGTTCACCCCTCCACTTT.

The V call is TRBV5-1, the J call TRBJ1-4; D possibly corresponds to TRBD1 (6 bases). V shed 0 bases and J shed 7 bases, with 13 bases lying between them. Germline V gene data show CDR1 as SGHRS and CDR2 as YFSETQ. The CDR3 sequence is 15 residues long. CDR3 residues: CASSLAAGAGEKLFF. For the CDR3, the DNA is TGCGCCAGCAGCTTGGCCGCGGGGGCGGGTGAAAAACTGTTTTTT.

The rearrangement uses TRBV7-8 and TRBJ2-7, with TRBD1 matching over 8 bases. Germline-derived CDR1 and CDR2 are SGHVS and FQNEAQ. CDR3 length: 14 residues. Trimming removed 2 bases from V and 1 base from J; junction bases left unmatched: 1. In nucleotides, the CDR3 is TGTGCCAGCAGCTTACAGGGGGCGTCCTACGAGCAGTACTTC. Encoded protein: CASSLQGASYEQYF.

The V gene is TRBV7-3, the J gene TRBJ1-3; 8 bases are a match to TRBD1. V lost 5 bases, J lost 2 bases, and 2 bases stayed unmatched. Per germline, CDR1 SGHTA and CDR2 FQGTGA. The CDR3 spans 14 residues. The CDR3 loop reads CASSPGGTGNTIYF. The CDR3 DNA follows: TGTGCCAGCAGCCCAGGGGGCACTGGAAACACCATATATTTT.

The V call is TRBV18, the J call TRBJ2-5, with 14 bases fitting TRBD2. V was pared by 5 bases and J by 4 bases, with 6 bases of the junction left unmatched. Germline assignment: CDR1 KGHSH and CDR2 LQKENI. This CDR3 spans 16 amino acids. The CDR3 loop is CASSSGTSGSGETQYF. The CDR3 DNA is TGTGCCAGCTCATCCGGGACTAGCGGGAGTGGAGAGACCCAGTACTTC.

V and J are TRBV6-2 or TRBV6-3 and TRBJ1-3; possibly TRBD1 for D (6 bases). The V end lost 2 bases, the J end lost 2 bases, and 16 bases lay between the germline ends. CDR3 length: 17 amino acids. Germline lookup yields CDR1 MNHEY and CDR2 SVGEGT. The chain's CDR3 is CASSYPDSLDAGNTIYF. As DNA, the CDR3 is TGTGCCAGCAGTTACCCGGACAGCCTAGATGCTGGAAACACCATATATTTT.

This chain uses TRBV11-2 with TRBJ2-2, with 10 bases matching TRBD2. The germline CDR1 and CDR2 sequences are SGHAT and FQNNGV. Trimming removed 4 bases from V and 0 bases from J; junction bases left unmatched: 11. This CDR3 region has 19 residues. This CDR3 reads CASSWTSGNTASNTGELFF. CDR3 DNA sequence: TGTGCCAGCAGCTGGACTAGCGGAAACACTGCATCGAACACCGGGGAGCTGTTTTTT.

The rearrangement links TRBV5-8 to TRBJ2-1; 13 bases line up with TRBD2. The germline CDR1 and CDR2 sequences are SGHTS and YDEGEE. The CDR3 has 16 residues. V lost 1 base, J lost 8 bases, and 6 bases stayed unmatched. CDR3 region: CASSLRTSGSPDEQFF. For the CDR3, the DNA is TGTGCCAGCAGCTTGCGGACTAGCGGGAGCCCAGATGAGCAGTTCTTC.

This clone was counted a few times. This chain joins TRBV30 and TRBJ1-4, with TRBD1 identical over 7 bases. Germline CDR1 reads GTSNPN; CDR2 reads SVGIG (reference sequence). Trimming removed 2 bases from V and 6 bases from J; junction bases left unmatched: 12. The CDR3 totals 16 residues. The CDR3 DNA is TGTGCCTGGAGTCGTCGATCCGGGACAGCGGATGAAAAACTGTTTTTT. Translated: CAWSRRSGTADEKLFF.

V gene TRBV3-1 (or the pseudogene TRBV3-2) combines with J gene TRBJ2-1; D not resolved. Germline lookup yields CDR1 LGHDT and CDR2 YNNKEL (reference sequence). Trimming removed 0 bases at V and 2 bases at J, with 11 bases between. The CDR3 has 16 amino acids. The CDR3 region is CASSQELRPAYNEQFF. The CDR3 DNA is TGTGCCAGCAGCCAAGAACTACGGCCAGCCTACAATGAGCAGTTCTTC.

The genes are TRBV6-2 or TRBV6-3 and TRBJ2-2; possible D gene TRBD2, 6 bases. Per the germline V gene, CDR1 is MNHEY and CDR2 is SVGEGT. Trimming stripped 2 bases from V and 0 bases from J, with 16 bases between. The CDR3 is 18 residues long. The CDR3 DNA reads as TGTGCCAGCAGTTACGGATGGTTCGGGACTCCGAACACCGGGGAGCTGTTTTTT. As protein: CASSYGWFGTPNTGELFF.

CDR3 region: CASSNRDRGLGYTF. For the CDR3, the DNA is TGTGCCAGCAGCAACCGGGACAGGGGGCTTGGCTACACCTTC. The chain uses TRBV13 and TRBJ1-2; 12 bases are shared with TRBD1. J gave up 7 bases and V 5 bases, and 5 bases lay outside the gene matches. Germline loops: CDR1 PRHDT, CDR2 FYEKMQ (reference sequence). The CDR3 is 14 residues long.

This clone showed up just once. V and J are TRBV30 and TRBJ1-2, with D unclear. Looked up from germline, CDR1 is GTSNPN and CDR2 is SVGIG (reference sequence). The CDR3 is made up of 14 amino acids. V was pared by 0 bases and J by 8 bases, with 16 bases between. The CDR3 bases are TGTGCCTGGAGTGTATTGGGCCAGAGTGTGGGCTACACCTTC. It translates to CAWSVLGQSVGYTF.

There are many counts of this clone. CDR3 sequence: CASSFPMTEGEKLFF. DNA for the CDR3: TGTGCCAGCAGCTTCCCGATGACAGAAGGGGAAAAACTGTTTTTT. V usage is TRBV7-9 and J usage is TRBJ1-4; D possibly corresponds to TRBD1 (5 bases). V was pared by 3 bases and J by 8 bases, with 16 bases between. The CDR3 consists of 15 residues. The V gene's germline CDR1 is SEHNR and CDR2 FQNEAQ (reference sequence).

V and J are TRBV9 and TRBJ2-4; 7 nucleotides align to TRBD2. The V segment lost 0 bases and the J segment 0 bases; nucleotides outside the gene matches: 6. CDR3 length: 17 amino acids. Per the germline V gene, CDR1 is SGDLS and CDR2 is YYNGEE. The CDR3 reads CASSVGSGGKAKNIQYF. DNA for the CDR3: TGTGCCAGCAGCGTAGGGTCGGGGGGAAAAGCCAAAAACATTCAGTACTTC.

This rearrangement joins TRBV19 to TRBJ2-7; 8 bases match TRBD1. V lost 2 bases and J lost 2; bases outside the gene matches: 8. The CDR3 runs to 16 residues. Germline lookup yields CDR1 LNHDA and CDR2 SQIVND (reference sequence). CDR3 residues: CASSIRMTGVAYEQYF. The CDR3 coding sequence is TGTGCCAGTAGTATACGGATGACAGGGGTAGCCTACGAGCAGTACTTC.

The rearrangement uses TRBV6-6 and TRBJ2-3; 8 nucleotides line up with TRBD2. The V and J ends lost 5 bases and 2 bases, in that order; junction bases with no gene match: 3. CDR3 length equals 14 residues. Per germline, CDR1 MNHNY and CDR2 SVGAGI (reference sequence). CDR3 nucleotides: TGTGCCAGCAGTAAGCGGGGGCCCACAGATACGCAGTATTTT. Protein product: CASSKRGPTDTQYF.

The CDR3 is CACKDRSNYGYTF. The CDR3 DNA sequence: TGTGCCTGTAAGGACAGGTCCAACTATGGCTACACCTTC. This chain links TRBV30 with TRBJ1-2; 7 nucleotides line up with TRBD1. V trimming: 6 bases; J trimming: 2 bases; junction bases outside the gene matches: 6. CDR3 length: 13 amino acids. Looked up from germline, CDR1 is GTSNPN and CDR2 is SVGIG (reference sequence).